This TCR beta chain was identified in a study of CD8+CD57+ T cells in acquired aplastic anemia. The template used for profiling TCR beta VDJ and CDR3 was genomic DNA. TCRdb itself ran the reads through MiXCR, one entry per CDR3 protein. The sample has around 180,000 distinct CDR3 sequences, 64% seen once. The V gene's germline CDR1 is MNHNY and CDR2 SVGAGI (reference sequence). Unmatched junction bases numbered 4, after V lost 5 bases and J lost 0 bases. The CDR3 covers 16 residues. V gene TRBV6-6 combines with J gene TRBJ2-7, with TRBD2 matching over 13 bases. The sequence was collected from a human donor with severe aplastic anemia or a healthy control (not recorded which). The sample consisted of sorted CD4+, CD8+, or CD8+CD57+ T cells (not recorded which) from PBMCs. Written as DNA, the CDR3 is TGTGCCAGCAGTCGACTAGCGGGAGGAGGCTCCTACGAGCAGTACTTC. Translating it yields CASSRLAGGGSYEQYF.